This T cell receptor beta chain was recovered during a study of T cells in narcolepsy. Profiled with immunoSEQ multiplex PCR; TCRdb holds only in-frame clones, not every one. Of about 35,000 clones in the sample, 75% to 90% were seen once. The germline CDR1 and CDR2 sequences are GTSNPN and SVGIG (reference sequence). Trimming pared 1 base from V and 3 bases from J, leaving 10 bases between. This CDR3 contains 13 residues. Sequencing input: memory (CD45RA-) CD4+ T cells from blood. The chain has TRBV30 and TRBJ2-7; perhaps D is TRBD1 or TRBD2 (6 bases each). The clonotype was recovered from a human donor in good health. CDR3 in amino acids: CAWSGGAVYEQYF. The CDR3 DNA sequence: TGTGCCTGGAGTGGGGGGGCGGTCTACGAGCAGTACTTC.